Reported below is one T cell receptor beta chain. This clone was detected a few times. No antigen is known for it. No base quality information exists; no much larger clone differs at one position. The germline ends are 15 bases apart after V is trimmed by 4 bases and J by 6 bases. Counted from cysteine to phenylalanine, this CDR3 has 14 amino acids. This entry keeps only the CDR3 DNA: 42 bases, framed from base 1. Via the germline V gene (reference sequence), CDR1 is SEHNR and CDR2 FQNEAQ. This sample was taken from a study of T cell changes during pregnancy in multiple sclerosis (dated by TCRdb to the late 2010s). Study-level background: Changes in the T cell repertoire over the course of pregnancy were examined in this study in women with multiple sclerosis.

Library preparation was by the immunoSEQ multiplex PCR assay. TCRdb carries this immuneACCESS record with in-frame sequences only. Its versions omit some clonotypes, under half of them owing to an unresolved V gene in the studies checked, with the rest unexplained. For this sample there are approximately 40,000 clones; 80% to 95% appear just once. Of the sample, less than 0.65% falls within the top ten clones. The origin of this receptor is a female donor with multiple sclerosis, enrolled in a pregnancy study. This chain is built from TRBV7-9 and TRBJ1-1; a weak D assignment points to TRBD1 (5 bases agree). The sample here was CD4+ T cells from peripheral blood mononuclear cells, taken in the third trimester of pregnancy. The sequence in DNA is TGTGCCAGCAGCTCCCCCGGGGGGTACGCTGAAGCTTTCTTT. Its protein reads: CASSSPGGYAEAFF.